Shown below are 22 T cell receptor beta chains from a single sample sequenced in a study of blood T cell repertoires in COVID-19 (dated by TCRdb to about 2020). Library generation was performed with the immunoSEQ multiplex PCR assay. In its TCRdb copy, this immuneACCESS table keeps in-frame sequences only and misses some clones. Where compared with another copy, unresolved V genes explain less than half of these, and the others have no known cause. This sample is represented by approximately 74,000 clones; 65% to 85% of them were singletons. The top ten hold approximately 2.5% of the sample. Specimen: peripheral blood. The receptors shown here come from a man older than 75 with active or convalescent COVID-19.

This chain uses TRBV6-5 with TRBJ1-5; D call uncertain. V was shortened by 9 bases and J by 0 bases, with 12 bases between the two germline ends. The germline V gene has CDR1 MNHEY and CDR2 SVGAGI. The CDR3 covers 14 residues. CDR3 in DNA: TGTGCCAGTAGGAGCGATTATAGCAATCAGCCCCAGCATTTT. Translated, it gives CASRSDYSNQPQHF.

V gene TRBV30 combines with J gene TRBJ1-3, with D unresolved. From germline, CDR1 is GTSNPN and CDR2 SVGIG (reference sequence). V was trimmed by 4 bases and J by 0 bases, leaving 7 bases between them. The CDR3 covers 13 residues. The CDR3 nucleotides are TGTGCCTGGACGAGAGGCTCTGGAAACACCATATATTTT. Its translation: CAWTRGSGNTIYF.

The V gene is TRBV9, the J gene TRBJ2-2; TRBD2 aligns across 7 bases. V was pared by 0 bases and J by 3 bases, with 2 bases of the junction left unmatched. Germline V gives CDR1 SGDLS, CDR2 YYNGEE. This CDR3 has 15 residues. This chain's CDR3 is CASSVASGHTGELFF. The CDR3 DNA reads TGTGCCAGCAGCGTAGCTAGCGGCCACACCGGGGAGCTGTTTTTT. The entire variable domain, with the rest obtained from reference TRBV9 and TRBJ2-2, is as follows: DSGVTQTPKHLITATGQRVTLRCSPRSGDLSVYWYQQSLDQGLQFLIQYYNGEERAKGNILERFSAQQFPDLHSELNLSSLELGDSALYFCASSVASGHTGELFFGEGSRLTVL.

V and J are TRBV5-1 and TRBJ1-3; 7 bases agree with TRBD1. The CDR3 consists of 14 residues. V lost 4 bases, J lost 4 bases, and 5 bases stayed unmatched. Per the germline V gene, CDR1 is SGHRS and CDR2 is YFSETQ. The CDR3: CASSSTGAGNTIYF. The CDR3 DNA follows: TGCGCCAGCAGCAGTACAGGGGCAGGAAACACCATATATTTT.

The rearrangement joins TRBV3-1 (or the pseudogene TRBV3-2) to TRBJ1-4; 7 nucleotides agree with TRBD1. J gave up 8 bases and V 1 base, and 4 bases lay outside the gene matches. Germline lookup yields CDR1 LGHDT and CDR2 YNNKEL (reference sequence). The CDR3 spans 14 residues. CDR3 region: CASSQGRGHEKLFF. In DNA form, the CDR3 reads TGTGCCAGCAGCCAAGGTAGGGGGCACGAAAAACTGTTTTTT.

This clone was seen a single time. This chain uses TRBV5-4 with TRBJ2-7; 8 bases match TRBD2. V was pared by 4 bases and J by 1 base, with 7 bases of the junction left unmatched. The CDR3 is 15 residues long. The germline V gene has CDR1 SGHNT and CDR2 YYREEE (reference sequence). This CDR3 is CASSPGGTSSYEQYF. The DNA for the CDR3 is TGTGCCAGCAGCCCGGGGGGGACTAGTTCCTACGAGCAGTACTTC.

CDR3 residues: CATGLGGTTNEKLFF. As DNA, the CDR3 is TGTGCCACCGGGTTGGGGGGAACAACTAATGAAAAACTGTTTTTT. The chain employs TRBV15 and TRBJ1-4; D is perhaps TRBD1 (5 bases). V shed 8 bases and J shed 0 bases, with 13 bases lying between them. Germline values: CDR1 LNHNV, CDR2 YYDKDF (reference sequence). The CDR3 loop spans 15 amino acids. The full variable domain, its missing parts supplied by reference TRBV15 and TRBJ1-4, is DAMVIQNPRYQVTQFGKPVTLSCSQTLNHNVMYWYQQKSSQAPKLLFHYYDKDFNNEADTPDNFQSRRPNTSFCFLDIRSPGLGDTAMYLCATGLGGTTNEKLFFGSGTQLSVL.

The chain joins TRBV10-2 to TRBJ1-4; no clear D. Trimming shortened V by 3 bases and J by 7 bases, and 12 bases separated the two germline ends. Germline loops: CDR1 WSHSY, CDR2 SAAADI. CDR3 length: 14 amino acids. This CDR3 reads CASSDPGAGEKLFF. The CDR3 bases are TGCGCCAGCAGTGACCCGGGAGCGGGTGAAAAACTGTTTTTT.

The chain has TRBV5-4 and TRBJ2-1; 9 nucleotides line up with TRBD2. The V gene end was trimmed by 7 bases and the J gene end by 2 bases; junction bases not matched to a gene: 10. The CDR3 totals 16 residues. CDR1 SGHNT and CDR2 YYREEE come from the germline V gene (reference sequence). For the CDR3, the DNA is TGTGCCAGCGGGATGGCGGGAGGGCTCCCCTACAATGAGCAGTTCTTC. Residues: CASGMAGGLPYNEQFF. The full variable domain, rest sourced from reference TRBV5-4 and TRBJ2-1, is ETGVTQSPTHLIKTRGQQVTLRCSSQSGHNTVSWYQQALGQGPQFIFQYYREEENGRGNFPPRFSGLQFPNYSSELNVNALELDDSALYLCASGMAGGLPYNEQFFGPGTRLTVL.

This clone was observed a single time. J is TRBJ2-7 and V is TRBV5-6, with D maybe TRBD1 (6 bases). The CDR3 covers 13 residues. The germline V and J ends were trimmed by 4 bases and 3 bases, with 11 bases remaining between them. Germline V gene data show CDR1 as SGHDT and CDR2 as YYEEEE. CDR3: CASSATGFYEQYF. CDR3 bases: TGTGCCAGCAGCGCCACAGGGTTCTACGAGCAGTACTTC.

The chain uses TRBV29-1 and TRBJ2-1; 9 bases align to TRBD1. The CDR3 is made up of 16 amino acids. From germline, CDR1 is SQVTM and CDR2 ANQGSEA. Trimming took 0 bases from V and 9 from J; bases not matched to a gene: 12. The chain's CDR3 is CSVEDPWGTGIGEQFF. In DNA form, the CDR3 reads TGCAGCGTTGAAGACCCCTGGGGGACAGGGATTGGTGAGCAGTTCTTC.

This clone came up once. This chain's CDR3 is CASSLVVGAQTGELFF. In DNA, the CDR3 is TGTGCCAGCAGCTTGGTAGTAGGGGCTCAAACCGGGGAGCTGTTTTTT. The chain has TRBV5-8 and TRBJ2-2; a weak D match, TRBD1 (5 bases). The germline CDR1 and CDR2 sequences are SGHTS and YDEGEE. The CDR3 is made up of 16 amino acids. Trimming took off 0 bases at V and 5 bases at J, with 14 bases between the two ends.

Note on this clone: This same CDR3 is encoded by further DNA sequences in the sample. The V call is TRBV5-1, the J call TRBJ1-1; the D is unclear. Between the trimmed V and J ends, which lost 1 base and 5 bases, there was a span of 6 bases. This CDR3 is 12 amino acids long. Germline values: CDR1 SGHRS, CDR2 YFSETQ. The DNA of the CDR3 is TGCGCCAGCAGCTTGCCGGGGACTGAAGCTTTCTTT. This gives the protein CASSLPGTEAFF.

The V and J genes are TRBV3-1 (or the pseudogene TRBV3-2) and TRBJ2-7, with TRBD2 as a possible D gene (6 bases). The germline V gene encodes CDR1 LGHDT and CDR2 YNNKEL (reference sequence). Deletions cut 5 bases from V and 7 bases from J, with 21 bases between. CDR3 length equals 15 residues. In DNA form, the CDR3 reads TGTGCCAGCAGCGCGACTCAACCCCCAGGGAGGGAGCAGTACTTC. Its protein product is CASSATQPPGREQYF.

The V gene is TRBV6-5, the J gene TRBJ1-5, with 7 bases matching TRBD1. Germline assignment: CDR1 MNHEY and CDR2 SVGAGI. Trimming removed 5 bases from V and 5 bases from J; junction bases left unmatched: 6. This CDR3 comprises 14 residues. CDR3 residues: CASSRGRGDQPQHF. The CDR3 DNA follows: TGTGCCAGCAGTAGGGGGCGGGGGGATCAGCCCCAGCATTTT.

This rearrangement joins TRBV3-1 (or the pseudogene TRBV3-2) to TRBJ2-1, with a tentative D call TRBD1 (5 bases). The CDR3 is 15 amino acids. CDR1 and CDR2 from the germline V gene are LGHDT and YNNKEL (reference sequence). The germline V and J ends were trimmed by 6 bases and 5 bases, with 17 bases remaining between them. CDR3 in DNA: TGTGCCAGCAGACGATCGTGGGGCCTACACAATGAGCAGTTCTTC. Amino acid sequence: CASRRSWGLHNEQFF.

The chain employs TRBV21-1 and TRBJ1-4; TRBD1 is the table's D call and was not checked against the DNA. TRBV21-1 is a documented pseudogene. The CDR3 loop spans 17 amino acids. CDR3 DNA sequence: TGTGCCAGCAGCCGGGACAGGGGGCTGGCGACTAATGAAAAACTGTTTTTT. It is translated as CASSRDRGLATNEKLFF.

V and J are TRBV6-2 or TRBV6-3 and TRBJ1-5; 7 bases are a match to TRBD1. The germline CDR1 and CDR2 sequences are MNHEY and SVGEGT. CDR3 length: 18 amino acids. V lost 1 base and J lost 1; bases outside the gene matches: 10. The DNA of the CDR3 is TGTGCCAGCAGTTACTTAGCCAGGGGGGTCGGCAGCAATCAGCCCCAGCATTTT. This codes for CASSYLARGVGSNQPQHF.

The V call is TRBV7-9, the J call TRBJ2-7; D might be TRBD2 (5 bases). Looked up from germline, CDR1 is SEHNR and CDR2 is FQNEAQ (reference sequence). V shed 5 bases and J shed 0 bases, with 14 bases lying between them. This CDR3 is built from 15 residues. CDR3 amino acids: CASSPTVGSSYEQYF. CDR3 in DNA: TGTGCCAGCAGCCCGACCGTAGGGAGCTCCTACGAGCAGTACTTC.

This CDR3 reads CASSLILDNEQFF. For the CDR3, the DNA is TGTGCCAGCAGCCTTATATTAGACAATGAGCAGTTCTTC. The rearrangement joins TRBV3-1 (or the pseudogene TRBV3-2) to TRBJ2-1; D is uncertain. Per germline, CDR1 LGHDT and CDR2 YNNKEL (reference sequence). The CDR3 has 13 amino acids. Trimming took 4 bases from V and 5 from J, leaving 9 bases between them.

This chain links TRBV7-6 with TRBJ2-1; D perhaps matches TRBD2 (6 bases). The CDR3 is 13 amino acids. Per germline, CDR1 SGHVS and CDR2 FNYEAQ. V dropped 4 bases and J dropped 3 bases, with 7 bases sitting between them. The CDR3 here is CASSSGLYNEQFF. DNA for the CDR3: TGTGCCAGCAGCTCGGGACTCTACAATGAGCAGTTCTTC.

CDR3 region: CASSLSRGVSDTQYF. The CDR3 DNA reads as TGCGCCAGCAGCTTGTCTCGCGGGGTGTCAGATACGCAGTATTTT. This chain uses TRBV5-1 with TRBJ2-3, with a weak D call TRBD2 (6 bases). V dropped 1 base and J dropped 4 bases, with 13 bases sitting between them. CDR1 SGHRS and CDR2 YFSETQ come from the germline V gene. The CDR3 loop spans 15 amino acids.